This T cell receptor beta chain derives from a study of T cells in Graves' hyperthyroidism and ophthalmopathy. This CDR3 region has 14 residues. The ends were cut back, 6 bases at V and 4 bases at J, with 12 bases in the middle. CDR1 is SGHTA, CDR2 FQGNSA, per germline. This clonotype was detected many times. It was RNA transcripts that yielded the amplified TCR beta CDR3 regions. A set of HTBI primers served as the primers for a first-round RT-PCR of the TCR CDR3. TCRdb independently ran MiXCR on the multiplex PCR reads; one entry per CDR3 protein. The table lists roughly 570,000 distinct CDR3 sequences, roughly 50% of them singletons.

The chain combines TRBV7-2 with TRBJ2-2, with D perhaps assigned TRBD1 or TRBD2 (5 bases each). The source material was peripheral blood or thyroid tissue (not recorded which). This sequence originates from an adult woman with Graves' disease, either hyperthyroidism or ophthalmopathy (not recorded which). CDR3 DNA sequence: TGTGCCAGCAGGAGGGGACCCTCCACCGGGGAGCTGTTTTTT. The encoded protein is CASRRGPSTGELFF.